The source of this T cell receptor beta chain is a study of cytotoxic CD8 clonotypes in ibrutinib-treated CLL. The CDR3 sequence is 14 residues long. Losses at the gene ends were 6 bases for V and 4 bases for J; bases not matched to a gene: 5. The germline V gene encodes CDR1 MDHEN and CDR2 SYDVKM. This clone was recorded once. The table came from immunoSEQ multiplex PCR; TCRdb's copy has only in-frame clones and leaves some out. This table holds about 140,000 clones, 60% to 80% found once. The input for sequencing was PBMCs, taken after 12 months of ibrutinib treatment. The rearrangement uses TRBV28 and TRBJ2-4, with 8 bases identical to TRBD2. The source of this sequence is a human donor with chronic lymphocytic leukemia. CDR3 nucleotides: TGTGCCAGCAGGCCGGGGGGGGAAAAAAACATTCAGTACTTC. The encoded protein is CASRPGGEKNIQYF.